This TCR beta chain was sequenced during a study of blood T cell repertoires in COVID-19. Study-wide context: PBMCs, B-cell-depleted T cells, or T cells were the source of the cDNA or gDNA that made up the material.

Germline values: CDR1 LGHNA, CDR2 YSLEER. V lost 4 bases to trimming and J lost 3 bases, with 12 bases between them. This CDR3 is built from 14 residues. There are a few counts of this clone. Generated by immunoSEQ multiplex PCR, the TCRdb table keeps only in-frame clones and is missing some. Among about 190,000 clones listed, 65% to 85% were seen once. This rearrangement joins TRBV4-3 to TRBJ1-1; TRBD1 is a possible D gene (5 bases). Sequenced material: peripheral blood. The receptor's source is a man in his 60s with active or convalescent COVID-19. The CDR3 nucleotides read TGCGCCAGCAGCCCCTTTGGGGGGGACACTGAAGCTTTCTTT. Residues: CASSPFGGDTEAFF.